These 17 T cell receptor beta chains were sequenced from one sample in a study of early T cells in non-severe SARS-CoV-2 infection. TCRdb redid the calling of the 5' RACE reads with MiXCR, one entry per CDR3 protein. The data show more than 60,000 distinct CDR3 sequences, around 13% seen once. The sequenced sample was whole blood. The receptors derive from an adult who was a healthcare worker with PCR-confirmed SARS-CoV-2 infection or an uninfected control (not recorded which).

The chain is built from TRBV5-1 and TRBJ2-5, with 12 nucleotides matching TRBD1. V lost 4 bases, J lost 4 bases, and 5 bases stayed unmatched. The CDR3 runs 15 residues. Germline-derived CDR1 and CDR2 are SGHRS and YFSETQ. Written as DNA, the CDR3 is TGCGCCAGCAGCCCCTGGGACAGGGGGCCAGAGACCCAGTACTTC. Translated: CASSPWDRGPETQYF. Full variable domain (missing parts from reference TRBV5-1 and TRBJ2-5): KAGVTQTPRYLIKTRGQQVTLSCSPISGHRSVSWYQQTPGQGLQFLFEYFSETQRNKGNFPGRFSGRQFSNSRSEMNVSTLELGDSALYLCASSPWDRGPETQYFGPGTRLLVL.

This clonotype was recorded many times. The rearrangement joins TRBV18 to TRBJ2-1, with a tentative D call TRBD2 (6 bases). The CDR3 runs to 19 residues. The V and J ends lost 3 bases and 0 bases respectively, with 21 bases between them. Germline loops: CDR1 KGHSH, CDR2 LQKENI. As DNA, the CDR3 is TGTGCCAGCTCACCGGGGATAGCGGAGTGGTCTAGCTCCTACAATGAGCAGTTCTTC. Protein sequence: CASSPGIAEWSSSYNEQFF.

The V gene is TRBV5-1, the J gene TRBJ2-7, with 10 bases matching TRBD2. V dropped 1 base and J dropped 0; count of bases not matched to a gene: 7. Per germline, CDR1 SGHRS and CDR2 YFSETQ. The CDR3 extends over 17 amino acids. CDR3: CASSLKLAGPRSYEQYF. The CDR3 region has the DNA TGCGCCAGCAGCTTGAAACTAGCGGGGCCTCGCTCCTACGAGCAGTACTTC.

This clonotype appeared many times. The gene calls are TRBV28 and TRBJ2-4, with 10 bases lining up with TRBD2. Germline V gives CDR1 MDHEN, CDR2 SYDVKM. This CDR3 is 16 amino acids long. J was trimmed by 0 bases and V by 9 bases; bases with no gene match: 8. Here the CDR3 DNA reads TGTGCCAGTACCTTTCTAGCGGGGGTAGCCAAAAACATTCAGTACTTC. It specifies CASTFLAGVAKNIQYF.

This clonotype was seen ten or more times. The chain combines TRBV19 with TRBJ2-7, with a tentative D call TRBD2 (6 bases). In germline, CDR1 is LNHDA, CDR2 SQIVND (reference sequence). This CDR3 is 18 amino acids long. Trimming took off 3 bases at V and 5 bases at J, with 26 bases between the two ends. CDR3 amino acids: CASSIVDAGLPRIHEQYF. The CDR3 DNA sequence: TGTGCCAGTAGTATCGTCGACGCGGGACTCCCAAGGATCCACGAGCAGTACTTC.

This chain joins TRBV5-1 and TRBJ2-7; TRBD1 matches at 7 bases. CDR1 SGHRS and CDR2 YFSETQ come from the germline V gene. The CDR3 is made up of 16 amino acids. J was trimmed by 3 bases and V by 2 bases; bases with no gene match: 11. This CDR3 reads CASSFRVTGTDYEQYF. CDR3 nucleotide sequence: TGCGCCAGCAGCTTTCGAGTTACCGGGACAGACTACGAGCAGTACTTC. Combining the CDR3 with reference TRBV5-1 and TRBJ2-7 gives the whole variable domain KAGVTQTPRYLIKTRGQQVTLSCSPISGHRSVSWYQQTPGQGLQFLFEYFSETQRNKGNFPGRFSGRQFSNSRSEMNVSTLELGDSALYLCASSFRVTGTDYEQYFGPGTRLTVT.

In DNA form, the CDR3 reads TGCAGTGCTAGTTCTGACAGGAGGAACACTGAAGCTTTCTTT. Residues: CSASSDRRNTEAFF. The chain recombines TRBV20-1 with TRBJ1-1, with D possibly matching TRBD1 (6 bases). Germline V gene sequence: CDR1 DFQATT, CDR2 SNEGSKA (reference sequence). V gave up 3 bases and J gave up 1 base, with 12 bases separating them. This CDR3 contains 14 residues.

The chain recombines TRBV29-1 with TRBJ2-2, with TRBD1 matching over 9 bases. CDR1 is SQVTM, CDR2 ANQGSEA, per germline. CDR3 length equals 14 residues. The V gene end was trimmed by 6 bases and the J gene end by 4 bases; junction bases not matched to a gene: 6. CDR3: CSVGTGSGTGELFF. CDR3 bases: TGCAGCGTAGGGACAGGGAGCGGCACCGGGGAGCTGTTTTTT.

Ten or more counts support this clonotype. V and J are TRBV5-1 and TRBJ2-3; maybe TRBD1 (5 bases). Trimming stripped 8 bases from V and 2 bases from J, with 12 bases between. The CDR3 runs to 13 residues. Germline lookup yields CDR1 SGHRS and CDR2 YFSETQ. Here the CDR3 reads CASSGQITDTQYF. The CDR3 DNA reads as TGCGCCAGTTCAGGGCAAATCACAGATACGCAGTATTTT. Looking up the rest from reference TRBV5-1 and TRBJ2-3 gives the full variable domain: KAGVTQTPRYLIKTRGQQVTLSCSPISGHRSVSWYQQTPGQGLQFLFEYFSETQRNKGNFPGRFSGRQFSNSRSEMNVSTLELGDSALYLCASSGQITDTQYFGPGTRLTVL.

The chain joins TRBV2 to TRBJ1-1, with a weak D call TRBD1 (6 bases). The germline V and J ends were trimmed by 2 bases and 3 bases, with 10 bases remaining between them. The CDR3 has 14 amino acids. Germline V lookup: CDR1 SNHLY, CDR2 FYNNEI. The DNA of the CDR3 is TGTGCCAGCAGTGAATTGACAGGCCACACTGAAGCTTTCTTT. Its translation is CASSELTGHTEAFF.

The J gene is TRBJ2-7, the V gene TRBV29-1; possible D gene TRBD2, 6 bases. CDR1 and CDR2 (germline): SQVTM, ANQGSEA. The V end was cut by 5 bases, the J end by 0 bases, with 14 bases between. The CDR3 spans 14 residues. CDR3 residues: CSVMWEEVSYEQYF. CDR3 DNA: TGCAGCGTTATGTGGGAGGAGGTCTCCTACGAGCAGTACTTC.

The V and J genes are TRBV19 and TRBJ2-1; D remains unclear. The CDR3 covers 15 residues. CDR1 LNHDA and CDR2 SQIVND come from the germline V gene (reference sequence). Deletions cut 5 bases from V and 1 base from J, with 12 bases between. The DNA of the CDR3 is TGTGCCAGTAGTGGTCGGGCGGATTCCTACAATGAGCAGTTCTTC. It codes for CASSGRADSYNEQFF.

This chain connects TRBV5-5 to TRBJ2-3, with D possibly called TRBD1 or TRBD2 (5 bases each). Germline V gene data show CDR1 as SGHKS and CDR2 as YYEKEE (reference sequence). Trimming cost V 0 bases and J 5 bases, with 10 bases left between them. The CDR3 spans 14 residues. The CDR3 bases are TGTGCCAGCAGCTTGGGGGCAGGGAGAGATACGCAGTATTTT. The encoded protein is CASSLGAGRDTQYF.

This clonotype was counted only a few times. V gene TRBV7-9 combines with J gene TRBJ1-1; 10 bases line up with TRBD1. The CDR3 is made up of 15 amino acids. The germline CDR1 and CDR2 sequences are SEHNR and FQNEAQ (reference sequence). V shed 1 base and J 5 bases; nucleotides not matched to a gene: 4. The DNA of the CDR3 is TGTGCCAGCAGCTTAGGGGACAGGGGACGGACTGAAGCTTTCTTT. This gives the protein CASSLGDRGRTEAFF.

The V and J genes are TRBV4-1 and TRBJ1-3; D is possibly TRBD1 (5 bases). Germline lookup yields CDR1 MGHRA and CDR2 YSYEKL. V was pared by 0 bases and J by 0 bases, with 12 bases between. The CDR3 consists of 17 residues. The CDR3, as DNA: TGCGCCAGCAGCCAAGATTCAGGTGACAGCTCTGGAAACACCATATATTTT. Its protein is CASSQDSGDSSGNTIYF.

This clonotype was recorded a few times. The chain joins TRBV7-2 to TRBJ1-1; D is undetermined. The CDR3 is 13 amino acids. V lost 2 bases, J lost 2 bases, and 6 bases lay in between. The germline CDR1 and CDR2 sequences are SGHTA and FQGNSA. The CDR3 loop reads CASSLFINTEAFF. The CDR3 DNA follows: TGTGCCAGCAGCTTATTCATCAACACTGAAGCTTTCTTT.

A few counts support this clonotype. This chain uses TRBV3-1 with TRBJ2-7; 10 nucleotides match TRBD1. Trimming cost V 1 base and J 4 bases; bases outside gene matches: 4. The germline V gene has CDR1 LGHDT and CDR2 YNNKEL (reference sequence). CDR3 length equals 15 residues. The CDR3 coding sequence is TGTGCCAGCAGCCAAGGGGGGACAGGGGTTTACGAGCAGTACTTC. Translating gives CASSQGGTGVYEQYF.